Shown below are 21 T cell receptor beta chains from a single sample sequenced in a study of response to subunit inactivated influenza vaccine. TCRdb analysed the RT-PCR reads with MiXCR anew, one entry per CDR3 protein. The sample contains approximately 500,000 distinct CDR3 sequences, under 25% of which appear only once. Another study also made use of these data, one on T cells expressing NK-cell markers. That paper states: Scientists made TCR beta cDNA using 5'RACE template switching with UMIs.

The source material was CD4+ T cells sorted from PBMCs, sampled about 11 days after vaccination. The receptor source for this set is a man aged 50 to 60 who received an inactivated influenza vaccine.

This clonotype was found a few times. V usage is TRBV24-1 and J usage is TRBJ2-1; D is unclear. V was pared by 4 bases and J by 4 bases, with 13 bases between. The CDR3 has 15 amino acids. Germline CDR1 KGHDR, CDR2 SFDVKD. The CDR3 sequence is CATSEPRTDYNEQFF. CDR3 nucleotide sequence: TGTGCCACCAGTGAGCCCAGGACCGATTACAATGAGCAGTTCTTC.

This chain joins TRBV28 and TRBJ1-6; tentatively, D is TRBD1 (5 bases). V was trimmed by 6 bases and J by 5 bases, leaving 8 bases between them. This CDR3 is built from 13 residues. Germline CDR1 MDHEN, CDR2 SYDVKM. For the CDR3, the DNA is TGTGCCAGCAGGGGACTCCATAATTCACCCCTCCACTTT. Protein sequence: CASRGLHNSPLHF. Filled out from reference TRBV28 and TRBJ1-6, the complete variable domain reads DVKVTQSSRYLVKRTGEKVFLECVQDMDHENMFWYRQDPGLGLRLIYFSYDVKMKEKGDIPEGYSVSREKKERFSLILESASTNQTSMYLCASRGLHNSPLHFGNGTRLTVT.

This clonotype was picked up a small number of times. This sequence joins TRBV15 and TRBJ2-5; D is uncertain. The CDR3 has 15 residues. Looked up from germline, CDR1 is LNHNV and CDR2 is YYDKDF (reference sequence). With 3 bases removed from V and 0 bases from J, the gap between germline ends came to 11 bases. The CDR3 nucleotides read TGTGCCACCAGCAGCAGGCAGGCTAACCAAGAGACCCAGTACTTC. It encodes CATSSRQANQETQYF.

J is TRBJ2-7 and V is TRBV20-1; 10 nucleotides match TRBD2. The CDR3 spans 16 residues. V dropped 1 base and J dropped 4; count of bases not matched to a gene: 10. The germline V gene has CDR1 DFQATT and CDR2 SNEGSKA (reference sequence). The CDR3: CSARAMSSGSEYEQYF. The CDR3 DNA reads TGCAGTGCTAGAGCGATGTCTAGCGGGAGTGAGTACGAGCAGTACTTC.

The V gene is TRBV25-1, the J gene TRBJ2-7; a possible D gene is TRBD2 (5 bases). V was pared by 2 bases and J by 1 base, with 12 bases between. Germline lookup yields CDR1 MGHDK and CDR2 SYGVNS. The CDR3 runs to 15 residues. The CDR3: CASSEVSPGSYEQYF. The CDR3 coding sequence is TGTGCCAGCAGTGAAGTGTCCCCGGGATCCTACGAGCAGTACTTC.

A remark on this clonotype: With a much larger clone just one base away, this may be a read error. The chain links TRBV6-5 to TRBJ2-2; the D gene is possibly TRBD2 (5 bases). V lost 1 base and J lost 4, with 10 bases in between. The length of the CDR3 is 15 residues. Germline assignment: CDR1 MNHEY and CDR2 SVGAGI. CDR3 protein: CASSYWGVCTGELFF. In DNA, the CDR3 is TGTGCCAGCAGTTACTGGGGAGTGTGCACCGGGGAGCTGTTTTTT.

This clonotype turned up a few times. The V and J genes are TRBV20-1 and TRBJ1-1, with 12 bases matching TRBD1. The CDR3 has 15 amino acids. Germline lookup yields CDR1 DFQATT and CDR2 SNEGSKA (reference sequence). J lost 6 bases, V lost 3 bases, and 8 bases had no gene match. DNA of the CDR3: TGCAGTGCTAGGGGACAGGGGGCGCGGGGCGCTGAAGCTTTCTTT. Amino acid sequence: CSARGQGARGAEAFF.

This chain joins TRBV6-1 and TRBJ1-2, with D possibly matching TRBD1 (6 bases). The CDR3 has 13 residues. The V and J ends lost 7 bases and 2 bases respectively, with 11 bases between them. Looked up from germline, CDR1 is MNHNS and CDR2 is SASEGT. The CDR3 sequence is CASKQGRNYGYTF. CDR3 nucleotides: TGTGCCAGCAAACAGGGACGAAACTATGGCTACACCTTC.

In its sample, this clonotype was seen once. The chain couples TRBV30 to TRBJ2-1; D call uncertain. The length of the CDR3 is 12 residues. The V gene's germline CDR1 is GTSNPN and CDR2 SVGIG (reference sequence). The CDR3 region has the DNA TGTAGCACGGTAAGCTCCTACAATGAGCAGTTCTTC. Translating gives CSTVSSYNEQFF.

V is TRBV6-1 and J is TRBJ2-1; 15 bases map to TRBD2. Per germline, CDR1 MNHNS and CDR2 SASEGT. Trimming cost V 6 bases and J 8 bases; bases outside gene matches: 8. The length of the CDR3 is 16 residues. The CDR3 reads CASSRGLAGGIDEQFF. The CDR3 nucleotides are TGTGCCAGCAGCCGCGGACTAGCGGGAGGGATCGATGAGCAGTTCTTC.

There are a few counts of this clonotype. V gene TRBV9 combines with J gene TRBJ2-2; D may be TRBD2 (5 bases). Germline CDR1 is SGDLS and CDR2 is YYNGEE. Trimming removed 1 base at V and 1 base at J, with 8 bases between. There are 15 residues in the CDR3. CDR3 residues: CASSVLGGNTGELFF. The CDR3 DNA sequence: TGTGCCAGCAGCGTACTCGGAGGGAACACCGGGGAGCTGTTTTTT.

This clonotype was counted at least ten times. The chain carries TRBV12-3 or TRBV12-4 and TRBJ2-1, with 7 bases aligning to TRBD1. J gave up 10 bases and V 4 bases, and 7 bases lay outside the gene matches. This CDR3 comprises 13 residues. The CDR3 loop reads CASSWNRGTEQFF. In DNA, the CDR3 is TGTGCCAGCAGTTGGAACAGGGGAACAGAGCAGTTCTTC.

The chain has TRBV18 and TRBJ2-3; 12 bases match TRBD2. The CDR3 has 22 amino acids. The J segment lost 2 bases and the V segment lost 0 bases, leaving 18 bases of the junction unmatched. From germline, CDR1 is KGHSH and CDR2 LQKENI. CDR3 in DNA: TGTGCCAGCTCACCACCGAGCTTCGTCACTAGCGGGAGGTTAGACTACACAGATACGCAGTATTTT. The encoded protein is CASSPPSFVTSGRLDYTDTQYF.

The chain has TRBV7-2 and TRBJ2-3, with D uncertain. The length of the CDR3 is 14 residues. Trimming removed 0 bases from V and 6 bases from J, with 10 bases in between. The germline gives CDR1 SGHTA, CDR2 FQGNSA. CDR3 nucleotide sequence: TGTGCCAGCAGCTTAGCGGTGACAAGGGATACGCAGTATTTT. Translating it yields CASSLAVTRDTQYF. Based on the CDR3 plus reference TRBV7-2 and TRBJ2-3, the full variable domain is GAGVSQSPSNKVTEKGKDVELRCDPISGHTALYWYRQSLGQGLEFLIYFQGNSAPDKSGLPSDRFSAERTGGSVSTLTIQRTQQEDSAVYLCASSLAVTRDTQYFGPGTRLTVL.

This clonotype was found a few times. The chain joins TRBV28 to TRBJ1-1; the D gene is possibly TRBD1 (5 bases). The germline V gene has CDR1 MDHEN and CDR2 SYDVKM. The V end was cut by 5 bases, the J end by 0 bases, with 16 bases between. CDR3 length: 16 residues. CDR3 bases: TGTGCCAGCAGTCCACCCCCCGGACAAATGAACACTGAAGCTTTCTTT. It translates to CASSPPPGQMNTEAFF. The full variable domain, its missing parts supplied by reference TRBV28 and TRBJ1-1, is DVKVTQSSRYLVKRTGEKVFLECVQDMDHENMFWYRQDPGLGLRLIYFSYDVKMKEKGDIPEGYSVSREKKERFSLILESASTNQTSMYLCASSPPPGQMNTEAFFGQGTRLTVV.

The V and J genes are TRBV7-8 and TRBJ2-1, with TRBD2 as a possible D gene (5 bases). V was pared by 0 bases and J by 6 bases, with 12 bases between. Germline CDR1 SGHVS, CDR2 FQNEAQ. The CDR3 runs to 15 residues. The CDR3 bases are TGTGCCAGCAGCTTAGCCCAGACCGGGATCAATGAGCAGTTCTTC. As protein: CASSLAQTGINEQFF.

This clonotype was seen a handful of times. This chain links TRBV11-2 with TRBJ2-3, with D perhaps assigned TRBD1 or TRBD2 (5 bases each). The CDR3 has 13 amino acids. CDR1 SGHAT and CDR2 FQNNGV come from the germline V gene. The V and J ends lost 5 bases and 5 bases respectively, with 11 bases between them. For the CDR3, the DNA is TGTGCCAGCAGCCGGGACCATTTAGATACGCAGTATTTT. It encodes CASSRDHLDTQYF. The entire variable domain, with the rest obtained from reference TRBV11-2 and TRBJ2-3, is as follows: EAGVAQSPRYKIIEKRQSVAFWCNPISGHATLYWYQQILGQGPKLLIQFQNNGVVDDSQLPKDRFSAERLKGVDSTLKIQPAKLEDSAVYLCASSRDHLDTQYFGPGTRLTVL.

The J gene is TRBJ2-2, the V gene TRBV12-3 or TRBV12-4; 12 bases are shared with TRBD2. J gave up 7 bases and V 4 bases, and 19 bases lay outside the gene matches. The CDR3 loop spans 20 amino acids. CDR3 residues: CASSSYRQRLAGVMGGELFF. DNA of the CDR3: TGTGCCAGCAGTTCCTACAGACAACGACTAGCGGGAGTCATGGGCGGGGAGCTGTTTTTT.

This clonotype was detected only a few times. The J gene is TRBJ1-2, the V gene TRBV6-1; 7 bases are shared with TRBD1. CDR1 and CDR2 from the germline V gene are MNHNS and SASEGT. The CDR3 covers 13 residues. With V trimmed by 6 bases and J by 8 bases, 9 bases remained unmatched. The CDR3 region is CASRTGTARGYTF. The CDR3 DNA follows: TGTGCCAGCAGGACCGGGACAGCACGCGGCTACACCTTC.

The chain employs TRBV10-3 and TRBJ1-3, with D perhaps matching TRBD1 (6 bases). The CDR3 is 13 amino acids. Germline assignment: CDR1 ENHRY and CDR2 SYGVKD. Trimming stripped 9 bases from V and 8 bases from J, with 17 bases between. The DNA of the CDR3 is TGTGCCATTCAAATCCCGGGGGCAGACACCATATATTTT. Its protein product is CAIQIPGADTIYF.

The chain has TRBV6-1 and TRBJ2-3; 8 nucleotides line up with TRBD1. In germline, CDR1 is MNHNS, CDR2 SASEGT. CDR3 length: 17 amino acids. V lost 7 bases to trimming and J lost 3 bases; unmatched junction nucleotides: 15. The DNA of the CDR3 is TGTGCCAGCATCGGAGTCAGGGGGCGCCCCGTTACAGATACGCAGTATTTT. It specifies CASIGVRGRPVTDTQYF.